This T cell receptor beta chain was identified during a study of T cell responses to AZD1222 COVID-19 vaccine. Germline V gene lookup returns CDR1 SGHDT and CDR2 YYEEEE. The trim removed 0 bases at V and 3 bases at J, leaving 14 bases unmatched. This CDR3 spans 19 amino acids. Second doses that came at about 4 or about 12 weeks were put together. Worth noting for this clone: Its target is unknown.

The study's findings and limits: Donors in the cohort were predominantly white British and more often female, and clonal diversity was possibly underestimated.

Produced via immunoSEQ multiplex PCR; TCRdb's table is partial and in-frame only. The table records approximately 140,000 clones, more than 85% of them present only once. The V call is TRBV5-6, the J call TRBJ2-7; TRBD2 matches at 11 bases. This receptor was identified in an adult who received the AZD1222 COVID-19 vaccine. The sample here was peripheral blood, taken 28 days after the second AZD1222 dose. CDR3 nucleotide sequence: TGTGCCAGCAGCTTGGGACACCGAACTAGCGGGAGTTTCAACTACGAGCAGTACTTC. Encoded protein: CASSLGHRTSGSFNYEQYF. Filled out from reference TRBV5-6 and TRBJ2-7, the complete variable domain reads DAGVTQSPTHLIKTRGQQVTLRCSPKSGHDTVSWYQQALGQGPQFIFQYYEEEERQRGNFPDRFSGHQFPNYSSELNVNALLLGDSALYLCASSLGHRTSGSFNYEQYFGPGTRLTVT.